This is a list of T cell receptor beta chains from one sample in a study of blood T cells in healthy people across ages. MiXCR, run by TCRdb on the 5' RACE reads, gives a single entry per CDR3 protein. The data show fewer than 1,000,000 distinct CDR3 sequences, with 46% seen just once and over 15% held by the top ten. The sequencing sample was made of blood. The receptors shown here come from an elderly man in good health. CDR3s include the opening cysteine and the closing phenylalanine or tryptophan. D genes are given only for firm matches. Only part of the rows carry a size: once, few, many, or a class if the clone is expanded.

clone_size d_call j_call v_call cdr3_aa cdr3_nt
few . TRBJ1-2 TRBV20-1 CSAGGGYGPNYGYTF TGCAGTGCCGGTGGGGGTTATGGACCCAACTATGGCTACACCTTC
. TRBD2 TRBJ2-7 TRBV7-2 CASSLGFSGAPYEQYF TGTGCCAGCAGCTTAGGGTTTAGCGGGGCCCCCTACGAGCAGTACTTC
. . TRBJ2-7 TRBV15 CATSRDPGPLSYEQYF TGTGCCACCAGCAGAGATCCAGGACCGCTCTCCTACGAGCAGTACTTC
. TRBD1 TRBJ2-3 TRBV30 CAWRTGQGTDTQYF TGTGCCTGGAGGACGGGACAGGGCACAGATACGCAGTATTTT
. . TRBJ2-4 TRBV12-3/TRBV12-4 CASSVAAGPREQYF TGTGCCAGCAGTGTAGCTGCAGGGCCTAGGGAGCAGTACTTC
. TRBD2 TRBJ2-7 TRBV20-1 CSATPGSSGTYEQYF TGCAGTGCTACCCCCGGGTCTAGCGGGACCTACGAGCAGTACTTC
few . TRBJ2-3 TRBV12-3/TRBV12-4 CASSFVAGSHTDTQYF TGTGCCAGCAGTTTTGTGGCAGGGTCCCACACAGATACGCAGTATTTT
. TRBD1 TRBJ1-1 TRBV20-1 CSASPGTGAENTEAFF TGCAGTGCGAGCCCCGGGACAGGGGCAGAGAACACTGAAGCTTTCTTT
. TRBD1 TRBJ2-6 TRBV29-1 CSVEIGAGGIGANVLTF TGCAGCGTTGAAATCGGGGCAGGGGGCATCGGGGCCAACGTCCTGACTTTC
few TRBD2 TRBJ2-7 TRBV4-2 CASSHTSLSGTSSYEQYF TGTGCCAGCAGCCATACCTCCCTTAGCGGGACGAGCTCCTACGAGCAGTACTTC
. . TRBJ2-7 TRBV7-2 CASSLYRSSYEQYF TGTGCCAGCAGCTTATACAGGAGCTCCTACGAGCAGTACTTC
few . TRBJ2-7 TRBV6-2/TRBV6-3 CASSYRPHEQYF TGTGCCAGCAGTTACCGTCCGCACGAGCAGTACTTC
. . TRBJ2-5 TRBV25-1 CASSTNREDVLEQYF TGTGCCAGCTCAACGAACAGGGAGGACGTCTTAGAGCAGTACTTC
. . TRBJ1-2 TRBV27 CASSPKPGHFFYGYTF TGTGCCAGCAGTCCGAAACCGGGACATTTTTTCTATGGCTACACCTTC
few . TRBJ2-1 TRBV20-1 CSARPLGRMVNEQFF TGCAGTGCTAGACCCCTGGGGCGAATGGTAAATGAGCAGTTCTTC
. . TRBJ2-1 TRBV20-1 CSAPQLGAYNEQFF TGCAGTGCTCCTCAACTAGGGGCCTACAATGAGCAGTTCTTC
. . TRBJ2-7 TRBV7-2 CASSLRRAYEQYF TGTGCCAGCAGCTTACGACGCGCCTACGAGCAGTACTTC
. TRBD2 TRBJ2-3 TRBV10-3 CAISAGSGTFDTQYF TGTGCCATCAGTGCTGGTAGCGGGACATTCGATACGCAGTATTTT
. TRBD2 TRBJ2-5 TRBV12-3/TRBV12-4 CASSSQLAGRGETQYF TGTGCCAGCAGTTCCCAACTAGCGGGACGGGGAGAGACCCAGTACTTC
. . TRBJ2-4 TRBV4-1 CASSQDPPTRGIQYF TGCGCCAGCAGCCAAGATCCCCCGACCAGAGGGATTCAGTACTTC
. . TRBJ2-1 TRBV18 CASSRLVFHEQFF TGTGCCAGCTCAAGACTAGTTTTTCATGAGCAGTTCTTC
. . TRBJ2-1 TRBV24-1 CAISDSHWNEQFF TGTGCCATCAGTGATTCCCACTGGAATGAGCAGTTCTTC
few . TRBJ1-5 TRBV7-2 CASTLWGGNSNQPQHF TGTGCCAGCACCCTATGGGGTGGGAATAGCAATCAGCCCCAGCATTTT
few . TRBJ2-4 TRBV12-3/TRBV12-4 CASTFAGTPFNIQYF TGTGCCAGCACTTTCGCCGGGACACCCTTTAACATTCAGTACTTC
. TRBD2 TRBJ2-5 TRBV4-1 CASSQGLAGGSGIGETQYF TGCGCCAGCAGCCAAGGACTAGCGGGGGGAAGTGGGATTGGAGAGACCCAGTACTTC
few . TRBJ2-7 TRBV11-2 CASSLDRGGTYEQYF TGTGCCAGCAGCTTAGATCGAGGGGGTACCTACGAGCAGTACTTC
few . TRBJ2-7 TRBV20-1 CSARTLQEIFDYEQYF TGCAGTGCTAGGACTCTACAGGAAATTTTCGACTACGAGCAGTACTTC
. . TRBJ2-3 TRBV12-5 CASGLGAEDTQYF TGTGCTAGTGGTTTGGGTGCAGAAGATACGCAGTATTTT
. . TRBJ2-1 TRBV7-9 CASSLRRGGLYNEQFF TGTGCCAGCAGCTTAAGGCGAGGGGGTTTATACAATGAGCAGTTCTTC
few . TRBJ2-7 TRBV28 CASSHLVGQNYEQYF TGTGCCAGCAGTCACCTAGTGGGGCAGAACTACGAGCAGTACTTC
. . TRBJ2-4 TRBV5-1 CASSFGGIQYF TGCGCCAGCAGCTTTGGGGGGATTCAGTACTTC
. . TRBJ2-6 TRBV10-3 CAISGRIFSGANVLTF TGTGCCATCTCCGGACGGATTTTCTCTGGGGCCAACGTCCTGACTTTC
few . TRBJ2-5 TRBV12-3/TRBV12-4 CASSPGWGSNEQYF TGTGCCAGCAGTCCGGGGTGGGGGTCCAATGAGCAGTACTTC
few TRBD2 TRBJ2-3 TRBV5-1 CASGSGLADPTDTQYF TGCGCCAGCGGTAGCGGACTAGCGGACCCCACAGATACGCAGTATTTT
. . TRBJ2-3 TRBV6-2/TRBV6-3 CASSSRHGGTDTQYF TGTGCCAGCAGCTCGCGACACGGCGGGACAGATACGCAGTATTTT
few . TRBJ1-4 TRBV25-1 CASSDTQGATNEKLFF TGTGCCAGCAGTGACACTCAGGGAGCAACTAATGAAAAACTGTTTTTT
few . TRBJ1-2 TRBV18 CASSPPVTRGYGYTF TGTGCCAGCTCACCACCCGTAACGAGGGGCTATGGCTACACCTTC
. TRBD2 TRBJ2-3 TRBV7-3 CASSPATGGAYTDTQYF TGTGCCAGCAGCCCGGCCACGGGGGGGGCCTATACAGATACGCAGTATTTT
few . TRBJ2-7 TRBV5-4 CASSLGGRNEQYF TGTGCCAGCAGCTTGGGAGGGAGGAACGAGCAGTACTTC
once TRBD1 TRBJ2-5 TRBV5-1 CASSSGQAIQETQYF TGCGCCAGCAGCTCGGGACAGGCGATCCAAGAGACCCAGTACTTC
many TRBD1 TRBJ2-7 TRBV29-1 CSVEAGGFYEQYF TGCAGCGTTGAGGCAGGGGGATTCTACGAGCAGTACTTC
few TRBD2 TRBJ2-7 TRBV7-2 CASSLTLAGGPYEQYF TGTGCCAGCAGCTTAACGCTGGCGGGAGGCCCCTACGAGCAGTACTTC
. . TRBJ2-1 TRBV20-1 CSARVSEVRLREQFF TGCAGTGCTAGGGTCTCGGAGGTCCGATTACGTGAGCAGTTCTTC
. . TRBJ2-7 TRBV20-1 CSASRQANSYEQYF TGCAGTGCTAGTCGACAGGCGAACTCCTACGAGCAGTACTTC
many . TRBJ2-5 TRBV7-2 CASSRPVGRQETQYF TGTGCCAGCAGCCGCCCTGTAGGTAGACAAGAGACCCAGTACTTC
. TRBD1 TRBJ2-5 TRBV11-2 CASSYKHDRAPETQYF TGTGCCAGCAGCTACAAACATGACAGGGCCCCCGAGACCCAGTACTTC
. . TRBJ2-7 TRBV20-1 CSARVRDDYEQYF TGCAGTGCTAGGGTGCGGGACGATTACGAGCAGTACTTC
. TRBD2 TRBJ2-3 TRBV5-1 CASSLAASGGPSTQYF TGCGCCAGCAGCTTGGCGGCTAGCGGGGGGCCGTCTACGCAGTATTTT